The TCR beta chain under discussion was sequenced for a study of blood T cell repertoires in COVID-19. From germline, CDR1 is LNHDA and CDR2 SQIVND (reference sequence). The V segment lost 9 bases and the J segment 0 bases; nucleotides outside the gene matches: 10. The CDR3 sequence is 16 residues long. Some clones are missing from TCRdb's copy, which holds only in-frame ones; the method was immunoSEQ multiplex PCR. The table shows 400,000 or so clones, with 75% to 90% occurring only once. This clone was counted a single time. The rearrangement uses TRBV19 and TRBJ1-4; 7 nucleotides match TRBD1. Sample: peripheral blood. The clonotype comes from a woman aged 40-49 years with COVID-19, enrolled during active disease. The CDR3 spells CASSRGITTTNEKLFF. The DNA of the CDR3 is TGTGCCAGCAGCAGGGGGATAACCACAACTAATGAAAAACTGTTTTTT.